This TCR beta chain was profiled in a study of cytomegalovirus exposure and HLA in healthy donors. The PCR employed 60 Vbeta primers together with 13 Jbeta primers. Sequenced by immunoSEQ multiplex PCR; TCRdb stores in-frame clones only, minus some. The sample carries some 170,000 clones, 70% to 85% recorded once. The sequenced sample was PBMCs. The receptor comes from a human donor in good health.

The CDR3 region is CASSFVNYGYTF. CDR3 in DNA: TGTGCCAGCAGCTTCGTGAACTATGGCTACACCTTC. The chain combines TRBV7-9 with TRBJ1-2; the D is unclear. This CDR3 comprises 12 residues. V lost 3 bases and J 2 bases, leaving 4 bases between the germline ends. Germline V gives CDR1 SEHNR, CDR2 FQNEAQ (reference sequence).